The present entry profiles one TCR beta chain with its context. The data derive from a study of blood T cell repertoires in COVID-19. Study-wide context: Whether acute or convalescent, the COVID-19 samples came from the United States, Italy and Spain. PBMCs, B-cell-depleted T cells, or T cells were the source of the cDNA or gDNA that made up the material.

The repertoire was sequenced with immunoSEQ multiplex PCR; TCRdb's copy has only in-frame clones and lacks some. The repertoire holds 190,000 or so clones, with approximately 88% as singletons. The study recruited people aged 18 to 89 years across about two dozen US areas. This TCR was recovered from a woman aged 18-29 years who had recovered from COVID-19. The sequencing sample was made of PBMCs or T cells enriched from blood (not recorded which).

For the CDR3, the DNA is TGTGCCTGGAGTTATGGGACAGGAATTAGTGAGCAGTTCTTC. Its protein product is CAWSYGTGISEQFF. The chain joins TRBV30 to TRBJ2-1; the match to TRBD1 covers 8 bases. This CDR3 has 14 residues. CDR1 is GTSNPN, CDR2 SVGIG, per germline (reference sequence). V lost 2 bases and J lost 9; bases outside the gene matches: 9.